The 25 T cell receptor beta chains below come from one sample, sequenced in a study of blood T cell repertoires in COVID-19. Assay used: immunoSEQ multiplex PCR; TCRdb lists only in-frame clones, some missing. This table has fewer than 250,000 clones, about 87% appearing once. Sequences were obtained from peripheral blood. The receptor source for this set is a man aged 60-69 years with acute or convalescent COVID-19.

The chain combines TRBV7-2 with TRBJ1-3; D unresolved. Germline values: CDR1 SGHTA, CDR2 FQGNSA. There are 15 residues in the CDR3. Trimming pared 4 bases from V and 0 bases from J, leaving 10 bases between. The CDR3: CASSSLPYSGNTIYF. The CDR3 nucleotides read TGTGCCAGCAGCTCCCTCCCCTACTCTGGAAACACCATATATTTT.

V usage is TRBV7-2 and J usage is TRBJ1-5, with TRBD1 as a possible D gene (6 bases). Germline loops: CDR1 SGHTA, CDR2 FQGNSA. V was trimmed by 5 bases and J by 4 bases, leaving 15 bases between them. CDR3 length: 15 residues. This CDR3 reads CASSPDRTGNQPQHF. The CDR3 nucleotides are TGTGCCAGCAGCCCAGATCGTACAGGGAATCAGCCCCAGCATTTT.

This chain connects TRBV10-1 to TRBJ2-5; 7 bases match TRBD1. The J segment lost 2 bases and the V segment lost 3 bases, leaving 6 bases of the junction unmatched. CDR3 length equals 15 residues. Germline V CDR1 and CDR2: WNHNN, SYGVQD (reference sequence). The CDR3 is CASSDRQGNQETQYF. Written as DNA, the CDR3 is TGCGCCAGCAGTGATCGACAGGGCAATCAAGAGACCCAGTACTTC.

The V gene is TRBV5-6, the J gene TRBJ2-1; 7 bases agree with TRBD1. The CDR3 has 15 residues. CDR1 is SGHDT, CDR2 YYEEEE, per germline. V shed 5 bases and J 2 bases; nucleotides not matched to a gene: 7. The CDR3 reads CASSRQGWAYNEQFF. DNA for the CDR3: TGTGCCAGCAGTAGACAGGGTTGGGCCTACAATGAGCAGTTCTTC.

The chain is built from TRBV2 and TRBJ2-5, with 13 bases identical to TRBD2. In germline, CDR1 is SNHLY, CDR2 FYNNEI. The CDR3 is made up of 18 amino acids. Unmatched junction bases numbered 9, after V lost 4 bases and J lost 1 base. The CDR3 DNA follows: TGTGCCAGCAGTGGCGGTCGGGGACTAGCGGGGTTCCAAGAGACCCAGTACTTC. Translation gives CASSGGRGLAGFQETQYF.

The CDR3 coding sequence is TGTGCCAGCAGTTACTCGAGGGGGATAAGGGACGAGCAGTACTTC. This codes for CASSYSRGIRDEQYF. The V call is TRBV6-5, the J call TRBJ2-7, with a tentative D call TRBD1 (6 bases). The CDR3 sequence is 15 residues long. Trimming stripped 0 bases from V and 5 bases from J, with 14 bases between. Germline CDR1 is MNHEY and CDR2 is SVGAGI.

This chain's CDR3 is CASMGTSNYGYTF. The CDR3 bases are TGTGCCAGCATGGGCACGAGTAACTATGGCTACACCTTC. The chain combines TRBV27 with TRBJ1-2; D is undetermined. The V end lost 7 bases, the J end lost 1 base, and 10 bases lay between the germline ends. The CDR3 is made up of 13 amino acids. CDR1 and CDR2 from the germline V gene are MNHEY and SMNVEV (reference sequence).

The V gene is TRBV5-4, the J gene TRBJ2-3; 9 bases are a match to TRBD2. The CDR3 sequence is 15 residues long. After removal of 0 bases from V and 8 bases from J, the junction contained 7 bases not matched to a gene. The germline gives CDR1 SGHNT, CDR2 YYREEE (reference sequence). The CDR3 protein is CASSLAAGGSVTQYF. DNA for the CDR3: TGTGCCAGCAGCTTGGCGGCGGGGGGGTCGGTTACGCAGTATTTT.

This chain links TRBV27 with TRBJ2-1, with D possibly matching TRBD2 (6 bases). Looked up from germline, CDR1 is MNHEY and CDR2 is SMNVEV (reference sequence). There are 14 residues in the CDR3. V was cut by 5 bases and J by 4 bases, with 12 bases left in between. As DNA, the CDR3 is TGTGCCAGCAGTCCCCCGGGACTTTACAATGAGCAGTTCTTC. Residues: CASSPPGLYNEQFF.

This clone was seen a handful of times. This chain joins TRBV9 and TRBJ2-2; D not resolved. This CDR3 spans 13 amino acids. V was trimmed by 3 bases and J by 6 bases, leaving 9 bases between them. CDR1 SGDLS and CDR2 YYNGEE come from the germline V gene. The CDR3 DNA follows: TGTGCCAGCAGCGCCAGTGTCCCCGGGGAGCTGTTTTTT. Its translation: CASSASVPGELFF.

This clone appeared a few times. The J gene is TRBJ2-7, the V gene TRBV6-4; D unresolved. CDR3 length equals 12 residues. Germline lookup yields CDR1 MRHNA and CDR2 SNTAGT. V was cut by 8 bases and J by 4 bases, with 12 bases left in between. CDR3 in amino acids: CASPGDIYEQYF. The CDR3 DNA sequence: TGTGCCAGCCCCGGCGACATTTACGAGCAGTACTTC.

The gene calls are TRBV7-2 and TRBJ1-1; 7 bases map to TRBD1. The V segment lost 5 bases and the J segment 1 base; nucleotides outside the gene matches: 7. The CDR3 spans 15 residues. The V gene's germline CDR1 is SGHTA and CDR2 FQGNSA. The CDR3: CASSRDRATNTEAFF. CDR3 nucleotide sequence: TGTGCCAGCAGCCGTGACAGGGCCACGAACACTGAAGCTTTCTTT.

The chain links TRBV6-5 to TRBJ1-3; TRBD1 aligns across 7 bases. Germline-derived CDR1 and CDR2 are MNHEY and SVGAGI. The J segment lost 5 bases and the V segment lost 6 bases, leaving 7 bases of the junction unmatched. The CDR3 runs 14 residues. The CDR3 here is CASRATGQRNTIYF. The DNA for the CDR3 is TGTGCCAGCAGAGCTACGGGACAGAGAAACACCATATATTTT.

The chain links TRBV20-1 to TRBJ1-6; the match to TRBD1 covers 8 bases. Germline CDR1 and CDR2: DFQATT and SNEGSKA (reference sequence). The CDR3 is 13 residues long. J was trimmed by 13 bases and V by 3 bases; bases with no gene match: 8. Here the CDR3 reads CSASRTGGSPLHF. The CDR3 region has the DNA TGCAGTGCTAGTAGAACAGGGGGGAGTCCCCTCCACTTT.

The rearrangement joins TRBV6-1 to TRBJ1-1, with D tentatively TRBD1 (5 bases). V was trimmed by 3 bases and J by 1 base, leaving 12 bases between them. Germline-derived CDR1 and CDR2 are MNHNS and SASEGT. This CDR3 is built from 15 residues. CDR3 DNA sequence: TGTGCCAGCAGTGATGCAGGGTCGCGGAACACTGAAGCTTTCTTT. It codes for CASSDAGSRNTEAFF.

DNA for the CDR3: TGTGCTAGTGAGGAGGGGGCGCGAGGCACTGAAGCTTTCTTT. It translates to CASEEGARGTEAFF. The J gene is TRBJ1-1, the V gene TRBV12-5, with 7 bases matching TRBD1. This CDR3 contains 14 residues. Trimming removed 7 bases from V and 4 bases from J; junction bases left unmatched: 9. In germline, CDR1 is LGHNT, CDR2 FRNRAP.

In its sample, this clone was seen a few times. V and J are TRBV7-2 and TRBJ1-6, with 7 bases lining up with TRBD1. This CDR3 has 15 amino acids. Germline V gene sequence: CDR1 SGHTA, CDR2 FQGNSA. The junction had 2 bases not matched to a gene; V was cut back by 1 base and J by 5 bases. The CDR3 DNA is TGTGCCAGCAGCTTAGGGGGGACAGATAATTCACCCCTCCACTTT. Translated, it gives CASSLGGTDNSPLHF.

The CDR3 DNA reads TGCGCCAGCAGTCAAGAATCGGACAGGGGGGGCAATCAGCCCCAGCATTTT. Amino acid sequence: CASSQESDRGGNQPQHF. The chain recombines TRBV23-1 with TRBJ1-5; the match to TRBD1 covers 10 bases. TRBV23-1 is labeled an ORF, and its function is uncertain. This CDR3 region has 17 residues. The V gene end was trimmed by 2 bases and the J gene end by 2 bases; junction bases not matched to a gene: 6.

This clone was picked up a small number of times. The V call is TRBV7-8, the J call TRBJ2-3; 14 bases fit TRBD2. From germline, CDR1 is SGHVS and CDR2 FQNEAQ. The CDR3 sequence is 19 residues long. Trimming took 5 bases from V and 3 from J; bases not matched to a gene: 13. The DNA for the CDR3 is TGTGCCAGCAGCCAGAACGCCGGACTAGCGGGGGGAATGACAGATACGCAGTATTTT. Translated, it gives CASSQNAGLAGGMTDTQYF.

This rearrangement joins TRBV5-4 to TRBJ2-3, with 10 bases lining up with TRBD1. Per the germline V gene, CDR1 is SGHNT and CDR2 is YYREEE (reference sequence). J lost 8 bases, V lost 4 bases, and 7 bases had no gene match. There are 14 residues in the CDR3. CDR3 bases: TGTGCCAGCAGCCTGAGACAGGGGGCAGGTACGCAGTATTTT. This encodes CASSLRQGAGTQYF. Drawing the rest from reference TRBV5-4 and TRBJ2-3, the complete variable domain is ETGVTQSPTHLIKTRGQQVTLRCSSQSGHNTVSWYQQALGQGPQFIFQYYREEENGRGNFPPRFSGLQFPNYSSELNVNALELDDSALYLCASSLRQGAGTQYFGPGTRLTVL.

The CDR3 loop reads CASGLVHGGNGELFF. The CDR3 DNA reads as TGTGCTAGTGGTTTGGTCCACGGGGGGAACGGGGAGCTGTTTTTT. This sequence joins TRBV12-5 and TRBJ2-2, with 7 bases fitting TRBD2. The CDR3 totals 15 residues. Germline V gives CDR1 LGHNT, CDR2 FRNRAP. After removal of 0 bases from V and 7 bases from J, the junction contained 5 bases not matched to a gene.

The rearrangement joins TRBV5-1 to TRBJ1-2; TRBD1 aligns across 8 bases. The CDR3 consists of 17 residues. CDR1 is SGHRS and CDR2 is YFSETQ in the germline V gene. The V segment lost 2 bases and the J segment 3 bases; nucleotides outside the gene matches: 12. In nucleotides, the CDR3 is TGCGCCAGCAGCTTCGGCGAGGACAGGGAGAGTGACTATGGCTACACCTTC. Translated, it gives CASSFGEDRESDYGYTF.

A few counts support this clone. This sequence joins TRBV5-1 and TRBJ2-3; TRBD2 might be the D (5 bases). Germline V CDR1 and CDR2: SGHRS, YFSETQ. V was shortened by 2 bases and J by 2 bases, with 9 bases between the two germline ends. The CDR3 is made up of 14 amino acids. For the CDR3, the DNA is TGCGCCAGCAGCTTCACGGAGGACACAGATACGCAGTATTTT. Its translation: CASSFTEDTDTQYF.

This chain joins TRBV5-1 and TRBJ1-5; weak D call: TRBD1 (6 bases). The germline V gene encodes CDR1 SGHRS and CDR2 YFSETQ. V lost 3 bases and J 7 bases, leaving 17 bases between the germline ends. CDR3 size: 15 residues. The CDR3 spells CASSSPDFRGQPQHF. The DNA of the CDR3 is TGCGCCAGCAGCTCGCCTGATTTCAGGGGCCAGCCCCAGCATTTT. The full variable domain, rest sourced from reference TRBV5-1 and TRBJ1-5, is KAGVTQTPRYLIKTRGQQVTLSCSPISGHRSVSWYQQTPGQGLQFLFEYFSETQRNKGNFPGRFSGRQFSNSRSEMNVSTLELGDSALYLCASSSPDFRGQPQHFGDGTRLSIL.

J is TRBJ1-3 and V is TRBV19, with D unresolved. CDR1 is LNHDA and CDR2 is SQIVND in the germline V gene (reference sequence). The CDR3 is made up of 15 amino acids. Trimming cost V 4 bases and J 2 bases, with 12 bases left between them. CDR3 sequence (DNA): TGTGCCAGTAGTAACGCGCTTCTGGCTGGAAACACCATATATTTT. Its protein product is CASSNALLAGNTIYF.